This passage covers 29 T cell receptor beta chains from one sample sequenced in a study of T cell changes during pregnancy in multiple sclerosis (dated by TCRdb to the late 2010s). Library method: the immunoSEQ multiplex PCR assay. Not all clones reach the TCRdb copy of this immuneACCESS table, which keeps in-frame sequences only. Checked studies attribute under half of the gap to unresolved V genes and leave the rest unexplained. This sample comprises just under 20,000 clones, nearly 90% of them detected only once. Around 7.5% of the sample is in the top ten clones. The source material was CD8+ T cells from peripheral blood mononuclear cells, sampled in the second trimester of pregnancy. These receptors all stem from a female donor in good health, enrolled as a control in a pregnancy study.

V gene TRBV19 combines with J gene TRBJ1-2, with D possibly being TRBD1 (6 bases). The CDR3 sequence is 15 residues long. Trimming took off 5 bases at V and 6 bases at J, with 19 bases between the two ends. Germline CDR1 reads LNHDA; CDR2 reads SQIVND (reference sequence). The CDR3 loop reads CASSPWGGSKDGYTF. DNA of the CDR3: TGTGCCAGTAGTCCCTGGGGGGGCTCCAAGGATGGCTACACCTTC.

The CDR3 nucleotides are TGTGCCAGCAGTAAGGACAGGGGGCGCGCCAGTGGGCACGAGCAGTACTTC. This codes for CASSKDRGRASGHEQYF. V usage is TRBV5-4 and J usage is TRBJ2-7; 11 bases fit TRBD1. The CDR3 totals 17 residues. The J segment lost 5 bases and the V segment lost 5 bases, leaving 15 bases of the junction unmatched. Per the germline V gene, CDR1 is SGHNT and CDR2 is YYREEE (reference sequence).

The V gene is TRBV4-1, the J gene TRBJ2-3; 8 nucleotides match TRBD2. The V and J ends lost 3 bases and 2 bases, in that order; junction bases with no gene match: 10. This CDR3 has 17 residues. Germline values: CDR1 MGHRA, CDR2 YSYEKL. CDR3 in amino acids: CASSQSAGTSVTDTQYF. The CDR3, as DNA: TGCGCCAGCAGCCAGTCTGCCGGGACTAGTGTCACAGATACGCAGTATTTT.

This chain uses TRBV6-4 with TRBJ2-7, with 7 nucleotides matching TRBD2. The length of the CDR3 is 18 residues. Germline V gene data show CDR1 as MRHNA and CDR2 as SNTAGT. Trimming cost V 0 bases and J 4 bases; bases outside gene matches: 15. CDR3 protein: CASSDSGGGTFLVYEQYF. As DNA, the CDR3 is TGTGCCAGCAGTGACTCGGGCGGGGGTACGTTTCTGGTGTACGAGCAGTACTTC.

This clone was seen once. The CDR3 loop is CASRGGGYEQFF. CDR3 nucleotides: TGTGCCAGCAGGGGGGGAGGGTATGAGCAGTTCTTC. The chain carries TRBV7-6 and TRBJ2-1, with 7 positions matching TRBD2. V trimming: 6 bases; J trimming: 8 bases; junction bases outside the gene matches: 4. The germline CDR1 and CDR2 sequences are SGHVS and FNYEAQ. The CDR3 runs 12 residues.

This sequence joins TRBV18 and TRBJ1-4; TRBD1 matches at 8 bases. The V gene end was trimmed by 2 bases and the J gene end by 3 bases; junction bases not matched to a gene: 20. This CDR3 spans 21 amino acids. The germline gives CDR1 KGHSH, CDR2 LQKENI. The DNA of the CDR3 is TGTGCCAGCTCACCAAAGTTTATTCTCCGTCAAGAGACAGGGGCTAATGAAAAACTGTTTTTT. Its protein is CASSPKFILRQETGANEKLFF.

V usage is TRBV6-1 and J usage is TRBJ1-4; 9 nucleotides match TRBD1. The CDR3 has 16 amino acids. Per germline, CDR1 MNHNS and CDR2 SASEGT. The V gene end was trimmed by 4 bases and the J gene end by 4 bases; junction bases not matched to a gene: 7. This CDR3 reads CASSVGTGYGNEKLFF. The CDR3 nucleotides are TGTGCCAGCAGTGTCGGGACAGGGTATGGTAATGAAAAACTGTTTTTT.

This clone was seen once. The V and J genes are TRBV19 and TRBJ2-7; a weak D match, TRBD2 (6 bases). The CDR3 covers 15 residues. V shed 6 bases and J shed 4 bases, with 19 bases lying between them. Germline CDR1 reads LNHDA; CDR2 reads SQIVND (reference sequence). The CDR3 coding sequence is TGTGCCAGTAGCCCGTCCGGGGCCAGCGGGTACGAGCAGTACTTC. Translated, it gives CASSPSGASGYEQYF.

V and J are TRBV13 and TRBJ2-1, with TRBD2 identical over 11 bases. V shed 4 bases, J shed 4 bases, and the junction held 6 bases outside the gene matches. Germline V CDR1 and CDR2: PRHDT, FYEKMQ (reference sequence). The CDR3 is 16 residues long. CDR3 amino acids: CASSSGTSGSYNEQFF. The CDR3 nucleotides are TGTGCCAGCAGCTCGGGGACTAGCGGTTCTTACAATGAGCAGTTCTTC.

The V call is TRBV10-2, the J call TRBJ1-1; 9 bases line up with TRBD1. The V gene end was trimmed by 1 base and the J gene end by 2 bases; junction bases not matched to a gene: 2. The CDR3 runs 15 residues. The V gene's germline CDR1 is WSHSY and CDR2 SAAADI. CDR3 coding DNA: TGCGCCAGCAGTGAGTGGACAGGGGTCAACACTGAAGCTTTCTTT. Translating it yields CASSEWTGVNTEAFF.

The chain joins TRBV6-1 to TRBJ2-5, with 9 bases fitting TRBD1. This CDR3 region has 14 residues. V gave up 4 bases and J gave up 5 bases; unmatched junction bases: 5. Germline V CDR1 and CDR2: MNHNS, SASEGT. CDR3 amino acids: CASSVQGAYETQYF. In DNA, the CDR3 is TGTGCCAGCAGTGTACAGGGGGCTTATGAGACCCAGTACTTC.

J is TRBJ2-1 and V is TRBV10-1; 8 bases fit TRBD2. Germline V gene sequence: CDR1 WNHNN, CDR2 SYGVQD (reference sequence). The V and J ends lost 8 bases and 4 bases, in that order; junction bases with no gene match: 7. The CDR3 is 14 residues long. This chain's CDR3 is CASAPGLEYNEQFF. CDR3 bases: TGCGCCAGCGCTCCGGGACTAGAGTACAATGAGCAGTTCTTC.

V is TRBV28 and J is TRBJ1-5; D unclear. The CDR3 has 13 amino acids. The germline V and J ends were trimmed by 10 bases and 7 bases, with 17 bases remaining between them. The V gene's germline CDR1 is MDHEN and CDR2 SYDVKM. The CDR3 nucleotides are TGTGCCATCGGGGTAAGTAGAGGACAGCCCCAGCATTTT. Its protein is CAIGVSRGQPQHF. Looking up the rest from reference TRBV28 and TRBJ1-5 gives the full variable domain: DVKVTQSSRYLVKRTGEKVFLECVQDMDHENMFWYRQDPGLGLRLIYFSYDVKMKEKGDIPEGYSVSREKKERFSLILESASTNQTSMYLCAIGVSRGQPQHFGDGTRLSIL.

This rearrangement joins TRBV12-5 to TRBJ2-1, with 9 positions matching TRBD2. The CDR3 covers 17 residues. Germline CDR1 LGHNT, CDR2 FRNRAP. Trimming removed 3 bases from V and 5 bases from J; junction bases left unmatched: 11. The CDR3 loop is CASGFHRAGGNHNEQFF. The CDR3 nucleotides are TGTGCTAGTGGTTTCCACCGAGCGGGAGGAAACCACAATGAGCAGTTCTTC.

The V call is TRBV27, the J call TRBJ1-4; D gene ambiguous. This CDR3 spans 14 amino acids. Germline V gene lookup returns CDR1 MNHEY and CDR2 SMNVEV (reference sequence). The V end was cut by 4 bases, the J end by 5 bases, with 11 bases between. DNA of the CDR3: TGTGCCAGCAGTTCGCGTTTAGAGAATGAAAAACTGTTTTTT. As protein: CASSSRLENEKLFF.

The V gene is TRBV14, the J gene TRBJ2-1, with D perhaps TRBD2 (5 bases). V was clipped by 5 bases and J by 0 bases, with 20 bases between them. The CDR3 covers 18 residues. The germline gives CDR1 SGHDN, CDR2 FVKESK. The CDR3 reads CASSDPTRAASSYNEQFF. In nucleotides, the CDR3 is TGTGCCAGCAGCGATCCTACGAGGGCCGCGAGCTCCTACAATGAGCAGTTCTTC.

The chain couples TRBV13 to TRBJ1-2; a weak D match, TRBD1 (6 bases). The CDR3 has 14 residues. Trimming took off 5 bases at V and 4 bases at J, with 14 bases between the two ends. The V gene's germline CDR1 is PRHDT and CDR2 FYEKMQ (reference sequence). The DNA of the CDR3 is TGTGCCAGCAGCCCTGGACAGCCCATCTATGGCTACACCTTC. Its translation: CASSPGQPIYGYTF.

The V and J genes are TRBV5-5 and TRBJ2-1; tentative D call: TRBD2 (5 bases). This CDR3 is built from 14 residues. Trimming pared 0 bases from V and 6 bases from J, leaving 10 bases between. Germline values: CDR1 SGHKS, CDR2 YYEKEE (reference sequence). CDR3 coding DNA: TGTGCCAGCAGCTTGGGGACTGGAGTCAATGAGCAGTTCTTC. The encoded protein is CASSLGTGVNEQFF.

This chain uses TRBV19 with TRBJ2-7, with D possibly TRBD2 on 6 matching bases. CDR3 size: 14 residues. Trimming removed 1 base at V and 4 bases at J, with 11 bases between. The germline gives CDR1 LNHDA, CDR2 SQIVND (reference sequence). Here the CDR3 reads CASSIGTTSYEQYF. The DNA of the CDR3 is TGTGCCAGTAGTATAGGGACTACCAGTTACGAGCAGTACTTC.

The V call is TRBV6-6, the J call TRBJ1-1; TRBD1 is a possible D gene (6 bases). This CDR3 contains 14 residues. The germline gives CDR1 MNHNY, CDR2 SVGAGI (reference sequence). V shed 7 bases and J shed 1 base, with 13 bases lying between them. This chain's CDR3 is CASTPRGRNTEAFF. The DNA of the CDR3 is TGTGCCAGCACCCCCAGGGGTAGGAACACTGAAGCTTTCTTT.

V is TRBV6-5 and J is TRBJ1-1, with D perhaps matching TRBD1 (5 bases). CDR3 length equals 13 residues. Between the trimmed V and J ends, which lost 2 bases and 4 bases, there was a span of 8 bases. Germline assignment: CDR1 MNHEY and CDR2 SVGAGI. CDR3 amino acids: CASSYVGGTEAFF. The CDR3 region has the DNA TGTGCCAGCAGTTACGTGGGGGGCACTGAAGCTTTCTTT.

The chain couples TRBV19 to TRBJ1-1; D call uncertain. Trimming cost V 1 base and J 10 bases, with 10 bases left between them. The V gene's germline CDR1 is LNHDA and CDR2 SQIVND (reference sequence). The CDR3 covers 12 residues. The CDR3 nucleotides read TGTGCCAGTAGTATAGGAGGATTGGGAGCTTTCTTT. Its protein is CASSIGGLGAFF.

The chain combines TRBV27 with TRBJ2-7; TRBD1 agrees at 9 bases. Trimming cost V 8 bases and J 12 bases; bases outside gene matches: 14. This CDR3 is built from 13 residues. The V gene's germline CDR1 is MNHEY and CDR2 SMNVEV (reference sequence). CDR3 nucleotides: TGTGCCAGCTCTCCGGCGGGACAGGGTTTTTGGTACTTC. As protein: CASSPAGQGFWYF.

The chain uses TRBV9 and TRBJ2-7; perhaps TRBD2 as D (6 bases). V was cut by 0 bases and J by 5 bases, with 9 bases left in between. There are 13 residues in the CDR3. The germline gives CDR1 SGDLS, CDR2 YYNGEE. The CDR3 nucleotides read TGTGCCAGCAGCGTAGGAGGGGAGGACGAGCAGTACTTC. Amino acids: CASSVGGEDEQYF.

The J gene is TRBJ2-3, the V gene TRBV6-5; the D gene is possibly TRBD2 (7 bases). The germline CDR1 and CDR2 sequences are MNHEY and SVGAGI. The CDR3 extends over 12 amino acids. The V end was cut by 6 bases, the J end by 8 bases, with 12 bases between. Written as DNA, the CDR3 is TGTGCCAGCAGGTGGGGGGGCGGTACGCAGTATTTT. Translated, it gives CASRWGGGTQYF.

The chain has TRBV11-2 and TRBJ1-1, with D possibly matching TRBD1 (5 bases). In germline, CDR1 is SGHAT, CDR2 FQNNGV. The V end lost 8 bases, the J end lost 11 bases, and 21 bases lay between the germline ends. CDR3 length: 13 amino acids. CDR3 amino acids: CASFPTAGVGAFF. In nucleotides, the CDR3 is TGTGCCAGCTTCCCAACGGCGGGGGTCGGCGCTTTCTTT.

V is TRBV4-2 and J is TRBJ2-7, with 8 positions matching TRBD2. Trimming took 4 bases from V and 5 from J; bases not matched to a gene: 10. The CDR3 length is 15 residues. Germline CDR1 is LGHNA and CDR2 is YNFKEQ. The chain's CDR3 is CASSPGTGGADEQYF. The CDR3 DNA is TGTGCCAGCAGCCCCGGGACCGGGGGGGCCGACGAGCAGTACTTC.

This rearrangement joins TRBV6-5 to TRBJ1-2, with TRBD1 as a possible D gene (5 bases). Germline V gene data show CDR1 as MNHEY and CDR2 as SVGAGI. There are 14 residues in the CDR3. Trimming shortened V by 0 bases and J by 2 bases, and 7 bases separated the two germline ends. The CDR3 sequence is CASSYSGGNYGYTF. As DNA, the CDR3 is TGTGCCAGCAGTTACTCGGGGGGGAACTATGGCTACACCTTC.

This clone showed up just a few times. The chain uses TRBV29-1 and TRBJ2-5; the D is unclear. V lost 3 bases and J lost 5, with 10 bases in between. The CDR3 loop spans 12 amino acids. Per the germline V gene, CDR1 is SQVTM and CDR2 is ANQGSEA. This chain's CDR3 is CSVDTVWETQYF. CDR3 in DNA: TGCAGCGTTGATACGGTTTGGGAGACCCAGTACTTC.